Following are 13 T cell receptor beta chains from one sample sequenced in a study of blood T cell repertoires in COVID-19. Repertoires were generated with immunoSEQ multiplex PCR, while TCRdb's copy carries only in-frame clones and drops some. The sample lists approximately 280,000 clones, 75% to 90% occurring once. The sequencing sample was made of peripheral blood. The origin of the receptors is a middle-aged man with acute or convalescent COVID-19.

In this sample, this clone turned up once. This chain links TRBV27 with TRBJ1-1; D is unresolved. Trimming left V 5 bases short and J 5 bases short, with 21 bases between. The germline V gene has CDR1 MNHEY and CDR2 SMNVEV (reference sequence). The CDR3 contains 16 residues. The CDR3 here is CASSATTGITLTEAFF. CDR3 DNA sequence: TGTGCCAGCAGTGCAACAACGGGGATAACCTTGACTGAAGCTTTCTTT.

The CDR3: CASSPRTSTQYF. CDR3 DNA sequence: TGTGCCAGCAGCCCAAGGACTAGCACGCAGTATTTT. The chain joins TRBV3-1 (or the pseudogene TRBV3-2) to TRBJ2-3, with 8 nucleotides matching TRBD2. CDR1 is LGHDT, CDR2 YNNKEL, per germline (reference sequence). The trim removed 4 bases at V and 9 bases at J, leaving 3 bases unmatched. The CDR3 is 12 residues long.

V gene TRBV12-3 or TRBV12-4 combines with J gene TRBJ2-1; 8 bases map to TRBD1. The CDR3 is made up of 13 amino acids. Germline trimming cut 3 bases from V and 11 bases from J; bases unmatched to any gene: 6. CDR3 sequence reads: CASSLSQGEKQFF. The CDR3, as DNA: TGTGCCAGCAGTTTGTCACAGGGGGAGAAGCAGTTCTTC.

V gene TRBV12-5 combines with J gene TRBJ2-7; possible D gene TRBD1, 7 bases. The CDR3 consists of 13 residues. Trimming left V 6 bases short and J 2 bases short, with 11 bases between. CDR1 and CDR2 from the germline V gene are LGHNT and FRNRAP. The CDR3 sequence is CASGQGGPYEQYF. The CDR3 DNA sequence: TGTGCTAGTGGCCAGGGGGGACCCTACGAGCAGTACTTC.

This clone appeared a single time. J is TRBJ2-1 and V is TRBV29-1; a possible D gene is TRBD2 (6 bases). Germline V CDR1 and CDR2: SQVTM, ANQGSEA. This CDR3 contains 13 residues. Trimming pared 3 bases from V and 9 bases from J, leaving 15 bases between. CDR3 nucleotides: TGCAGCGTTGATCAGGGAGGTCAGGGTGAGCAGTTCTTC. Its protein is CSVDQGGQGEQFF.

V and J are TRBV12-5 and TRBJ1-1, with 9 bases fitting TRBD1. J was trimmed by 11 bases and V by 5 bases; bases with no gene match: 6. Germline CDR1 LGHNT, CDR2 FRNRAP. The CDR3 spans 12 residues. CDR3 region: CASGPDRGAAFF. Written as DNA, the CDR3 is TGTGCTAGTGGTCCGGACAGGGGCGCGGCTTTCTTT.

The table lists this clone with a few counts. The V and J genes are TRBV7-9 and TRBJ1-1; 9 positions match TRBD1. Germline CDR1 SEHNR, CDR2 FQNEAQ (reference sequence). Trimming cost V 6 bases and J 4 bases; bases outside gene matches: 6. The CDR3 is 14 amino acids. In nucleotides, the CDR3 is TGTGCCAGCAGTACAGGGGGCTGGGGCACTGAAGCTTTCTTT. This encodes CASSTGGWGTEAFF.

The chain joins TRBV10-1 to TRBJ1-5; D ambiguous. With 10 bases removed from V and 4 bases from J, the gap between germline ends came to 14 bases. The CDR3 is 13 residues long. The V gene's germline CDR1 is WNHNN and CDR2 SYGVQD (reference sequence). This chain's CDR3 is CATSGSVNQPQHF. The CDR3 bases are TGCGCCACCTCCGGGAGCGTAAATCAGCCCCAGCATTTT.

This rearrangement joins TRBV10-3 to TRBJ1-5, with a weak D call TRBD1 (5 bases). V lost 3 bases and J 1 base, leaving 10 bases between the germline ends. The CDR3 has 15 residues. CDR1 and CDR2 from the germline V gene are ENHRY and SYGVKD. CDR3 nucleotides: TGTGCCATCAGTGAAGCTGGGGGGAGCAATCAGCCCCAGCATTTT. It translates to CAISEAGGSNQPQHF.

The CDR3: CASSLETSGVNRLNEQFF. CDR3 coding DNA: TGTGCCAGCAGCTTAGAGACTAGCGGGGTTAACCGGTTAAATGAGCAGTTCTTC. V gene TRBV7-6 combines with J gene TRBJ2-1, with TRBD2 matching 11 bases. The CDR3 sequence is 18 residues long. Trimming at V came to 1 base and at J to 7 bases, leaving 12 bases not matched to a gene. Germline values: CDR1 SGHVS, CDR2 FNYEAQ.

The chain employs TRBV5-1 and TRBJ2-3; 7 bases are shared with TRBD1. The CDR3 consists of 14 residues. Germline CDR1 is SGHRS and CDR2 is YFSETQ. V lost 4 bases, J lost 4 bases, and 6 bases stayed unmatched. The CDR3: CASSDTGVPDTQYF. The CDR3 DNA is TGCGCCAGCAGCGACACAGGGGTACCAGATACGCAGTATTTT.

V gene TRBV11-2 combines with J gene TRBJ2-7; 9 bases fit TRBD1. The V gene end was trimmed by 5 bases and the J gene end by 4 bases; junction bases not matched to a gene: 6. This CDR3 contains 14 residues. Germline CDR1 SGHAT, CDR2 FQNNGV. The CDR3 sequence is CASSPGTGNYEQYF. In DNA, the CDR3 is TGTGCCAGCAGCCCGGGGACAGGGAATTACGAGCAGTACTTC.

This chain links TRBV29-1 with TRBJ2-1; a possible D gene is TRBD2 (5 bases). Germline lookup yields CDR1 SQVTM and CDR2 ANQGSEA. There are 14 residues in the CDR3. This chain's CDR3 is CSFRGFSTYNEQFF. Written as DNA, the CDR3 is TGCAGTTTTCGGGGTTTTTCAACCTACAATGAGCAGTTCTTC.